The 20 T cell receptor beta chains presented below share a single source sample, sequenced in a study of vaccination effects on CD4 cells after COVID-19. Libraries were prepared by immunoSEQ multiplex PCR; TCRdb keeps only in-frame clonotypes and omits some of them. The sample yields about 46,000 clones, nearly 75% seen once. CD4+ T cells specific for antigen were expanded with viral peptide pools by the ViraFEST assay before sequencing. Isolating CD4+ T cells followed more than eight days of culture. Each person got two doses of an mRNA SARS-CoV-2 vaccine, BNT162b2 or mRNA-1273. Their recognized antigens are unknown. Sequencing used CD4+ T cells from PBMCs cultured with HCoV-OC43 spike peptides, obtained after COVID-19 vaccination. Documented subset: HCoV-OC43 spike overlapping peptide pool stimulation. These receptors were taken from a human donor who received a COVID-19 vaccine.

This chain connects TRBV6-4 to TRBJ2-6; D gene unclear. The CDR3 covers 15 residues. Germline V CDR1 and CDR2: MRHNA, SNTAGT. Deletions cut 6 bases from V and 0 bases from J, with 9 bases between. This chain's CDR3 is CASSAAPSGANVLTF. The CDR3 DNA reads TGTGCCAGCAGCGCCGCTCCCTCTGGGGCCAACGTCCTGACTTTC.

This clone was seen just once. This chain joins TRBV7-2 and TRBJ1-2; possibly TRBD1 for D (5 bases). V lost 2 bases and J 8 bases, leaving 15 bases between the germline ends. The germline gives CDR1 SGHTA, CDR2 FQGNSA. The CDR3 sequence is 14 residues long. CDR3 in DNA: TGTGCCAGCAGCTTATATATGGGGCTTAACGGCTACACCTTC. This encodes CASSLYMGLNGYTF.

The chain recombines TRBV13 with TRBJ1-3; no definite D call. Trimming removed 6 bases at V and 7 bases at J, with 13 bases between. The CDR3 consists of 13 residues. Germline assignment: CDR1 PRHDT and CDR2 FYEKMQ (reference sequence). CDR3 nucleotide sequence: TGTGCCAGCAGTCCGGACCGGCGGAACACCATATATTTT. Its translation is CASSPDRRNTIYF.

This clone came up a few times. The rearrangement joins TRBV7-9 to TRBJ1-2; 10 bases fit TRBD1. The CDR3 is made up of 15 amino acids. CDR1 SEHNR and CDR2 FQNEAQ come from the germline V gene (reference sequence). V lost 6 bases to trimming and J lost 8 bases; unmatched junction nucleotides: 12. For the CDR3, the DNA is TGTGCCAGCAGTTTGACAGGGGGCTCTCGTAGCGGCTACACCTTC. Its translation: CASSLTGGSRSGYTF.

V usage is TRBV25-1 and J usage is TRBJ1-6, with TRBD1 matching 7 bases. Germline CDR1 reads MGHDK; CDR2 reads SYGVNS. V gave up 3 bases and J gave up 6 bases; unmatched junction bases: 5. There are 15 residues in the CDR3. The CDR3 region is CASSDTGEVNSPLHF. DNA for the CDR3: TGTGCCAGCAGTGACACAGGGGAGGTTAATTCACCCCTCCACTTT.

This chain links TRBV5-4 with TRBJ2-2; 8 positions match TRBD2. The CDR3 is 16 amino acids. With 1 base clipped from V and 1 base from J, the junction kept 3 bases outside the gene matches. Germline V gives CDR1 SGHNT, CDR2 YYREEE (reference sequence). The CDR3 DNA reads as TGTGCCAGCAGCTTGTTGGCGGGGGGGAACACCGGGGAGCTGTTTTTT. This sequence encodes CASSLLAGGNTGELFF.

The chain combines TRBV10-2 with TRBJ1-1; tentative D call: TRBD1 (5 bases). The CDR3 has 13 residues. CDR1 is WSHSY, CDR2 SAAADI, per germline. V was clipped by 3 bases and J by 8 bases, with 13 bases between them. The CDR3 reads CASSDTGPWEAFF. CDR3 DNA: TGCGCCAGCAGTGATACAGGCCCGTGGGAAGCTTTCTTT.

The chain has TRBV18 and TRBJ2-1; 8 bases are shared with TRBD2. V dropped 2 bases and J dropped 4; count of bases not matched to a gene: 10. Germline V gene data show CDR1 as KGHSH and CDR2 as LQKENI. CDR3 size: 17 residues. The CDR3 here is CASSPSIKLADYNEQFF. CDR3 bases: TGTGCCAGCTCACCAAGCATCAAACTAGCGGATTACAATGAGCAGTTCTTC.

The chain employs TRBV6-1 and TRBJ2-3, with 8 bases fitting TRBD2. From germline, CDR1 is MNHNS and CDR2 SASEGT. This CDR3 contains 15 residues. The V gene end was trimmed by 3 bases and the J gene end by 6 bases; junction bases not matched to a gene: 8. The CDR3, as DNA: TGTGCCAGCAGTGAGCCGAGCGGGAGAGGGGATACGCAGTATTTT. Translating gives CASSEPSGRGDTQYF.

J is TRBJ1-1 and V is TRBV7-8; no clear D. The CDR3 is made up of 14 amino acids. Germline V gene data show CDR1 as SGHVS and CDR2 as FQNEAQ. The ends were cut back, 5 bases at V and 1 base at J, with 11 bases in the middle. The CDR3 DNA reads as TGTGCCAGCAGCGCAATGGTTGCGAACACTGAAGCTTTCTTT. Translating it yields CASSAMVANTEAFF.

The chain is built from TRBV11-2 and TRBJ1-4, with 7 nucleotides matching TRBD1. Germline V gene data show CDR1 as SGHAT and CDR2 as FQNNGV. Germline trimming cut 2 bases from V and 8 bases from J; bases unmatched to any gene: 5. This CDR3 spans 14 amino acids. This chain's CDR3 is CASSLRQGGEKLFF. The CDR3, as DNA: TGTGCCAGCAGCTTAAGACAGGGAGGAGAAAAACTGTTTTTT. Full variable domain (rest looked up from reference TRBV11-2 and TRBJ1-4): EAGVAQSPRYKIIEKRQSVAFWCNPISGHATLYWYQQILGQGPKLLIQFQNNGVVDDSQLPKDRFSAERLKGVDSTLKIQPAKLEDSAVYLCASSLRQGGEKLFFGSGTQLSVL.

The chain joins TRBV12-3 or TRBV12-4 to TRBJ2-2; D is undetermined. The CDR3 length is 13 residues. Trimming left V 1 base short and J 7 bases short, with 7 bases between. In DNA form, the CDR3 reads TGTGCCAGCAGTTTAGGAGTGGGCGGGGAGCTGTTTTTT. Translated, it gives CASSLGVGGELFF.

V and J are TRBV4-1 and TRBJ1-6; 8 bases agree with TRBD1. Germline CDR1 MGHRA, CDR2 YSYEKL. The CDR3 is 18 amino acids. V shed 4 bases, J shed 0 bases, and the junction held 8 bases outside the gene matches. The CDR3 loop reads CASSRLPGQGSYNSPLHF. CDR3 bases: TGCGCCAGCAGCCGACTACCCGGACAGGGCTCCTATAATTCACCCCTCCACTTT.

In its sample, this clone was seen a few times. CDR3 sequence reads: CASREDSLNSPLHF. As DNA, the CDR3 is TGTGCCAGCAGGGAGGACAGCCTAAATTCACCCCTCCACTTT. This chain uses TRBV7-9 with TRBJ1-6; tentative D call: TRBD1 (6 bases). The CDR3 contains 14 residues. V lost 6 bases and J lost 7, with 13 bases in between. Germline assignment: CDR1 SEHNR and CDR2 FQNEAQ (reference sequence).

The sample holds one count of this clone. The rearrangement uses TRBV20-1 and TRBJ2-1; D is ambiguous. The CDR3 loop spans 14 amino acids. Germline lookup yields CDR1 DFQATT and CDR2 SNEGSKA (reference sequence). V was trimmed by 3 bases and J by 6 bases, leaving 15 bases between them. The DNA for the CDR3 is TGCAGTGCTAGTAAACTTTCAGATCCCAATGAGCAGTTCTTC. Translating it yields CSASKLSDPNEQFF.

The chain uses TRBV27 and TRBJ1-2; TRBD1 matches at 10 bases. V gave up 5 bases and J gave up 2 bases; unmatched junction bases: 8. CDR1 is MNHEY and CDR2 is SMNVEV in the germline V gene (reference sequence). The CDR3 consists of 16 residues. The CDR3 nucleotides read TGTGCCAGCAGTAACCGCGCGACAGGGGGCAACTATGGCTACACCTTC. It yields the protein CASSNRATGGNYGYTF.

The V gene is TRBV19, the J gene TRBJ1-5; a weak D match, TRBD1 (5 bases). Trimming pared 3 bases from V and 1 base from J, leaving 13 bases between. The germline gives CDR1 LNHDA, CDR2 SQIVND (reference sequence). This CDR3 is 16 amino acids long. In DNA, the CDR3 is TGTGCCAGTAGTATGTGGGACTCCGAGAGCAATCAGCCCCAGCATTTT. Translating it yields CASSMWDSESNQPQHF. Together with reference TRBV19 and TRBJ1-5, the CDR3 gives the full variable domain: DGGITQSPKYLFRKEGQNVTLSCEQNLNHDAMYWYRQDPGQGLRLIYYSQIVNDFQKGDIAEGYSVSREKKESFPLTVTSAQKNPTAFYLCASSMWDSESNQPQHFGDGTRLSIL.

This clone was found once. In DNA form, the CDR3 reads TGCGCCAGCAGCTTGGAGGGACAGGGAGTAGGTGGCACTGAAGCTTTCTTT. Amino acids: CASSLEGQGVGGTEAFF. This sequence joins TRBV5-1 and TRBJ1-1; TRBD1 matches 9 bases. V shed 0 bases and J 4 bases; nucleotides not matched to a gene: 10. This CDR3 region has 17 residues. From germline, CDR1 is SGHRS and CDR2 YFSETQ.

The J gene is TRBJ1-4, the V gene TRBV21-1; the D call in the table, TRBD1, was not verified against the DNA. TRBV21-1 corresponds to a pseudogene. This CDR3 has 16 residues. In nucleotides, the CDR3 is TGTGCCAGCAGCAAAGGGACAGGGGCAACTAATGAAAAACTGTTTTTT. Translating it yields CASSKGTGATNEKLFF.

V usage is TRBV6-4 and J usage is TRBJ2-1; TRBD2 matches at 10 bases. The germline V gene has CDR1 MRHNA and CDR2 SNTAGT. CDR3 size: 15 residues. V lost 3 bases to trimming and J lost 8 bases; unmatched junction nucleotides: 7. In DNA form, the CDR3 reads TGTGCCAGCAGTGAAAGTCTAGCGGGAGTGTATGAGCAGTTCTTC. This codes for CASSESLAGVYEQFF.